This entry describes one TCR beta chain. Its antigen is as yet unknown. The record originates from a study of cytomegalovirus exposure and HLA in healthy donors. The PCR employed 60 Vbeta primers together with 13 Jbeta primers. Here immunoSEQ multiplex PCR was the method, and the copy in TCRdb shows in-frame clones only, minus some. This sample has some 150,000 clones, with 82% found just once. General study points: An Asian-associated ancestry cluster reportedly showed fewer N-insertions than the approximately 660-donor mean in a later analysis.

Trimming shortened V by 5 bases and J by 2 bases, and 10 bases separated the two germline ends. Germline lookup yields CDR1 SGHRS and CDR2 YFSETQ. This CDR3 region has 14 residues. The chain joins TRBV5-1 to TRBJ2-2; D is perhaps TRBD1 (5 bases). The specimen sequenced was PBMCs. The TCR comes from a woman aged 45-59 years in good health and CMV-seropositive. The CDR3 DNA sequence: TGCGCCAGCAGATTCGACAGCAACACCGGGGAGCTGTTTTTT. As protein: CASRFDSNTGELFF.